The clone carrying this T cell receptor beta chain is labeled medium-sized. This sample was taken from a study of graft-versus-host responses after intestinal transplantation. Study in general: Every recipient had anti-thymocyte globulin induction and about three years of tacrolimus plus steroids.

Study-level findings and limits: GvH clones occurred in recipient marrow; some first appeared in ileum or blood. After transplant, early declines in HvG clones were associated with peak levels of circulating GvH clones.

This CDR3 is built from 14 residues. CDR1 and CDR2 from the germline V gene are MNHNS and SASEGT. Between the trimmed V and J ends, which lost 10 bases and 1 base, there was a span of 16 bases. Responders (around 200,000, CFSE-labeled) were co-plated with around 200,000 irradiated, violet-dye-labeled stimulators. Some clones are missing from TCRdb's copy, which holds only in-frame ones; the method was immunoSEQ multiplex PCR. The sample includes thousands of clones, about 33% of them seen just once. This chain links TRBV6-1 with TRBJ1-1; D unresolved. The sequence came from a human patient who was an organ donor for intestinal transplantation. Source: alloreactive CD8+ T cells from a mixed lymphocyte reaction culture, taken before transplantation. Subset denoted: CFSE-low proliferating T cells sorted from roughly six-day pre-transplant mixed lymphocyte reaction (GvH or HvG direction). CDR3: CATEKSAANTEAFF. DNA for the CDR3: TGTGCCACCGAGAAAAGTGCCGCGAACACTGAAGCTTTCTTT.